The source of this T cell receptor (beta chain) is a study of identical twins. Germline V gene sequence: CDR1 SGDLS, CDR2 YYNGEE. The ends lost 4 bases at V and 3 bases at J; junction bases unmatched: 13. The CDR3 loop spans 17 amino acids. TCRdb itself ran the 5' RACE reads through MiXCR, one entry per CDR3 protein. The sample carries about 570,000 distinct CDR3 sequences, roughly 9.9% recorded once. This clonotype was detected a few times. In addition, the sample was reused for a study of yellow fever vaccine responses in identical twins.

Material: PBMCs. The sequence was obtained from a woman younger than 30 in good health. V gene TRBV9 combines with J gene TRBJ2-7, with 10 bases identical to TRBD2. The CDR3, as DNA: TGTGCCAGCAGCTCCCATAGCGGGGGGCTTGGTGGCTACGAGCAGTACTTC. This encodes CASSSHSGGLGGYEQYF. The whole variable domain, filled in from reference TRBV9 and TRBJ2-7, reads DSGVTQTPKHLITATGQRVTLRCSPRSGDLSVYWYQQSLDQGLQFLIQYYNGEERAKGNILERFSAQQFPDLHSELNLSSLELGDSALYFCASSSHSGGLGGYEQYFGPGTRLTVT.